This record covers a single TCR beta chain. The antigen remains unidentified. These data originate in a study of Ad26.COV2.S vaccination and SARS-CoV-2 variants. Data came from immunoSEQ multiplex PCR; TCRdb stores just in-frame clones and leaves some out. The sample lists some 450,000 clones, less than 95% occurring once. The CDR3 extends over 16 amino acids. V lost 5 bases to trimming and J lost 6 bases, with 24 bases between them. The germline V gene encodes CDR1 SGHTS and CDR2 YDEGEE. This sample's treatment: some 20 received Ad26.COV2.S at low or high dose, single or two shots; about 5 received placebo; per-sample allocation not given. Material that was analyzed had been drawn on day 63 after the first vaccine or placebo injection. Study findings and constraints: Placebo recipients had lower spike-specific TCR breadth than vaccine recipients.

The clonotype comes from a person aged 18-65 years who received the Ad26.COV2.S COVID-19 vaccine or a placebo. The V and J genes are TRBV5-8 and TRBJ2-7; D possibly corresponds to TRBD1 (5 bases). Sample: peripheral blood, taken in a trial of Ad26.COV2.S vaccine versus placebo. CDR3 protein: CASRSSQGPGFLEQYF. For the CDR3, the DNA is TGTGCCAGCAGGTCGAGCCAGGGTCCAGGCTTCCTCGAGCAGTACTTC.